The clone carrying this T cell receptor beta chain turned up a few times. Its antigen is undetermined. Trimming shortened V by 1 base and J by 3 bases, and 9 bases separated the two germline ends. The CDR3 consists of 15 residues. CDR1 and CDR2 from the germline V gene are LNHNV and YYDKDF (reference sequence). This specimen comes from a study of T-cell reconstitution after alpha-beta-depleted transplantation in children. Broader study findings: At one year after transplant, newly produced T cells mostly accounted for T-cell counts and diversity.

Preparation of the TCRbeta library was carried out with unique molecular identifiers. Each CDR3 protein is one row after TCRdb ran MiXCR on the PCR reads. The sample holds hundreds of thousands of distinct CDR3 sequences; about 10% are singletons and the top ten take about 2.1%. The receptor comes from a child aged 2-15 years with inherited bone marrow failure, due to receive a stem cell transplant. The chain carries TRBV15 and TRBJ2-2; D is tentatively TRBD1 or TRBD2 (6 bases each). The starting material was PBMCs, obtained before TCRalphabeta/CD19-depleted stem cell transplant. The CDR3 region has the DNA TGTGCCACCAGCAGAGTAAGGGGGGACACCGGGGAGCTGTTTTTT. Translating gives CATSRVRGDTGELFF.